This TCR beta chain came from a study of cytomegalovirus exposure and HLA in healthy donors. About the research overall: Prior work identified more than 90 million unique TCR beta sequences in 150 million to 200 million T cells.

The PCR made use of 60 Vbeta and 13 Jbeta primers. Only in-frame clones appear in the TCRdb table, and some are missing; sequencing was by immunoSEQ multiplex PCR. The sample shows some 110,000 clones, 73% of them seen only once. The CDR3 loop spans 12 amino acids. Germline lookup yields CDR1 MNHNS and CDR2 SASEGT. J was trimmed by 4 bases and V by 7 bases; bases with no gene match: 3. Study-wide results and limits: Researchers reported that three CMV-associated chains were confirmed in vitro as CMV antigen-specific.

This clone was counted a few times. Its target is unknown. The sequencing sample was made of PBMCs. The clonotype was recovered from a woman aged 30 to 39 in good health and CMV-seronegative. The chain links TRBV6-1 to TRBJ1-2; 7 nucleotides align to TRBD1. In nucleotides, the CDR3 is TGTGCCAGCATTAGGACAGGCTATGGCTACACCTTC. Translation gives CASIRTGYGYTF.